This TCR beta chain was found in a study of blood T cell repertoires in COVID-19. As for the study in general: T cells, B-cell-depleted T cells, or PBMCs supplied cDNA or gDNA.

In this sample, this clone turned up once. Here immunoSEQ multiplex PCR was the method, and the copy in TCRdb shows in-frame clones only, minus some. The table lists 43,000 or so clones, 65% to 85% of them singletons. Per the germline V gene, CDR1 is SGHRS and CDR2 is YFSETQ. The CDR3 is made up of 14 amino acids. Between the trimmed V and J ends, which lost 4 bases and 4 bases, there was a span of 15 bases. Sequences were obtained from peripheral blood. The source of this sequence is a woman older than 75 with acute or convalescent COVID-19. The V gene is TRBV5-1, the J gene TRBJ2-7; possibly TRBD2 for D (6 bases). The DNA for the CDR3 is TGCGCCAGCAGCGAAACTGGACTAACGTACGAGCAGTACTTC. It encodes CASSETGLTYEQYF.